This TCR beta chain stems from a study of patients and donors after allogeneic stem cell transplantation. This clonotype has ten or more counts. TCRdb recomputed calls from the RT-PCR reads with MiXCR, one row per CDR3 protein. Of about 87,000 distinct CDR3 sequences in the sample, less than 5% were seen once. V lost 3 bases and J 3 bases, leaving 9 bases between the germline ends. Germline values: CDR1 MDHEN, CDR2 SYDVKM. This CDR3 is built from 14 residues. J is TRBJ2-1 and V is TRBV28; D possibly corresponds to TRBD2 (5 bases). Sample: blood, either unsorted or a sorted T cell fraction (not recorded which). The sequence was collected from a human donor who was either an allogeneic HSCT recipient or a stem cell or donor lymphocyte infusion donor (not recorded which). It is not recorded whose cells these are; they may come from a transplant donor. This chain's CDR3 is CASSFPGVYNEQFF. The CDR3 nucleotides are TGTGCCAGCAGTTTCCCCGGGGTCTACAATGAGCAGTTCTTC.